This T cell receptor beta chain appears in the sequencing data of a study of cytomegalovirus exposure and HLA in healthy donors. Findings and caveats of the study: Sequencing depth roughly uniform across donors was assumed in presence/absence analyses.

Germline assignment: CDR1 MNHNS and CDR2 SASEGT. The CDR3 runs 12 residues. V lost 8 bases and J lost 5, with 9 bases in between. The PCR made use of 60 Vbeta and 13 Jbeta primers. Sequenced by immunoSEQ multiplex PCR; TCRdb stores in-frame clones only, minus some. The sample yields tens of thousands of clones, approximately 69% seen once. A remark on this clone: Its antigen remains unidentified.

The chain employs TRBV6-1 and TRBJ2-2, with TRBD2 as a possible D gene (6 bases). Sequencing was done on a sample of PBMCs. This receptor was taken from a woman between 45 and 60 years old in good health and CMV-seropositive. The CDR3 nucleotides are TGTGCCAGCGGGGGGAGGACCGGGGAGCTGTTTTTT. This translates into CASGGRTGELFF.